The 13 T cell receptor beta chains below were found in one sample sequenced in a study of T cell repertoires in cytomegalovirus infection. TCRdb itself ran the reads through MiXCR, one entry per CDR3 protein. This sample has around 100,000 distinct CDR3 sequences, with 16% found just once. The sequenced sample consisted of PBMCs. These TCRs come from a human donor in good health (CMV status not recorded). Some clones in this sample may be carry-over from other donors' samples.

In this sample, this clonotype turned up a few times. The rearrangement joins TRBV20-1 to TRBJ2-7; D is unclear. The CDR3 totals 12 residues. In germline, CDR1 is DFQATT, CDR2 SNEGSKA (reference sequence). V gave up 4 bases and J gave up 3 bases, with 10 bases separating them. CDR3: CSAIGSNYEQYF. The CDR3 region has the DNA TGCAGTGCTATTGGCAGCAACTACGAGCAGTACTTC.

This clonotype was detected many times. The V call is TRBV7-8, the J call TRBJ2-1; perhaps TRBD1 as D (6 bases). Germline-derived CDR1 and CDR2 are SGHVS and FQNEAQ. The V gene lost 1 base and the J gene lost 9 bases, with 10 bases spanning the gap. This CDR3 spans 13 amino acids. CDR3 sequence: CASSLGQAREQFF. The CDR3, as DNA: TGTGCCAGCAGCTTAGGACAGGCTCGTGAGCAGTTCTTC.

The chain has TRBV2 and TRBJ1-5, with 10 positions matching TRBD1. Germline assignment: CDR1 SNHLY and CDR2 FYNNEI. The CDR3 is 18 amino acids. With V trimmed by 4 bases and J by 3 bases, 12 bases remained unmatched. The CDR3 is CASSGGPGQGPLNQPQHF. CDR3 sequence (DNA): TGTGCCAGCAGTGGGGGGCCGGGACAGGGGCCCCTCAATCAGCCCCAGCATTTT.

The V call is TRBV4-2, the J call TRBJ2-1; 16 positions agree with TRBD2. Germline V gives CDR1 LGHNA, CDR2 YNFKEQ. Unmatched junction bases numbered 8, after V lost 6 bases and J lost 9 bases. This CDR3 region has 16 residues. The CDR3 nucleotides read TGTGCCAGCAGTCCTTTCGGGACTAGCGGGGGGGGTGAGCAGTTCTTC. It codes for CASSPFGTSGGGEQFF.

This clonotype was seen more than once but under ten times. V gene TRBV6-4 combines with J gene TRBJ2-2; D not resolved. V gave up 6 bases and J gave up 8 bases, with 10 bases separating them. The CDR3 extends over 12 amino acids. The V gene's germline CDR1 is MRHNA and CDR2 SNTAGT. The CDR3 DNA reads TGTGCCAGCAGCGACGACCTAGGGGAGCTGTTTTTT. This sequence encodes CASSDDLGELFF.

CDR3 region: CASSVGQGSTGELFF. The CDR3 DNA sequence: TGCGCCAGCAGCGTGGGACAGGGGAGCACCGGGGAGCTGTTTTTT. This chain links TRBV5-1 with TRBJ2-2, with 10 bases lining up with TRBD1. Germline CDR1 reads SGHRS; CDR2 reads YFSETQ. This CDR3 region has 15 residues. The ends lost 4 bases at V and 4 bases at J; junction bases unmatched: 4. The full variable domain, completed using reference TRBV5-1 and TRBJ2-2, is KAGVTQTPRYLIKTRGQQVTLSCSPISGHRSVSWYQQTPGQGLQFLFEYFSETQRNKGNFPGRFSGRQFSNSRSEMNVSTLELGDSALYLCASSVGQGSTGELFFGEGSRLTVL.

At least ten counts were recorded for this clonotype. The chain is built from TRBV12-3 or TRBV12-4 and TRBJ2-3, with 9 bases that match TRBD1. The CDR3 length is 14 residues. V gave up 6 bases and J gave up 5 bases; unmatched junction bases: 6. The CDR3 DNA reads as TGTGCCAGCAGGGAACAGGGGGCCGGAGATACGCAGTATTTT. Protein sequence: CASREQGAGDTQYF.

This clonotype was observed a handful of times. The rearrangement links TRBV11-2 to TRBJ2-5; TRBD2 agrees at 7 bases. V lost 6 bases, J lost 5 bases, and 3 bases stayed unmatched. The germline V gene has CDR1 SGHAT and CDR2 FQNNGV. The length of the CDR3 is 12 residues. The chain's CDR3 is CASRTSWETQYF. DNA for the CDR3: TGTGCCAGCAGGACTAGCTGGGAGACCCAGTACTTC.

The chain has TRBV7-2 and TRBJ2-2, with TRBD2 matching over 8 bases. The length of the CDR3 is 15 residues. The germline CDR1 and CDR2 sequences are SGHTA and FQGNSA. With V trimmed by 2 bases and J by 4 bases, 3 bases remained unmatched. Here the CDR3 DNA reads TGTGCCAGCAGCTTAAGCGGGGGCGGCACCGGGGAGCTGTTTTTT. Protein product: CASSLSGGGTGELFF.

This clonotype was detected many times. The CDR3 bases are TGTGCCAGCAGCCCCCTTCTAGGTGAGCAGTTCTTC. It yields the protein CASSPLLGEQFF. V gene TRBV7-2 combines with J gene TRBJ2-1; no firm D call. Germline values: CDR1 SGHTA, CDR2 FQGNSA. Trimming took 5 bases from V and 9 from J, leaving 11 bases between them. The CDR3 is 12 amino acids.

This clonotype was counted ten times or more. The gene calls are TRBV7-2 and TRBJ2-1; D remains unclear. This CDR3 is built from 11 residues. Germline loops: CDR1 SGHTA, CDR2 FQGNSA. Trimming cost V 3 bases and J 8 bases, with 5 bases left between them. This CDR3 is CASSLSDEQFF. Here the CDR3 DNA reads TGTGCCAGCAGCTTGAGCGATGAGCAGTTCTTC. Filled out from reference TRBV7-2 and TRBJ2-1, the complete variable domain reads GAGVSQSPSNKVTEKGKDVELRCDPISGHTALYWYRQSLGQGLEFLIYFQGNSAPDKSGLPSDRFSAERTGGSVSTLTIQRTQQEDSAVYLCASSLSDEQFFGPGTRLTVL.

A word on this clonotype: At one end the junction does not follow the germline gene, possibly because of a read error. V usage is TRBV20-1 and J usage is TRBJ1-2; D ambiguous. The germline gives CDR1 DFQATT, CDR2 SNEGSKA (reference sequence). This CDR3 contains 10 residues. The CDR3 sequence is CSVMIDTLLF. DNA for the CDR3: TGCAGTGTTATGATTGACACCCTACTCTTC.

This clonotype has only a few counts. The J gene is TRBJ1-2, the V gene TRBV7-2, with TRBD1 identical over 7 bases. The CDR3 is 16 amino acids. With 4 bases clipped from V and 3 bases from J, the junction kept 11 bases outside the gene matches. Germline CDR1 and CDR2: SGHTA and FQGNSA. The CDR3 protein is CASSWGGDRNYYGYTF. The CDR3 DNA reads TGTGCCAGCAGCTGGGGGGGGGACAGAAATTACTATGGCTACACCTTC. Filled out from reference TRBV7-2 and TRBJ1-2, the complete variable domain reads GAGVSQSPSNKVTEKGKDVELRCDPISGHTALYWYRQSLGQGLEFLIYFQGNSAPDKSGLPSDRFSAERTGGSVSTLTIQRTQQEDSAVYLCASSWGGDRNYYGYTFGSGTRLTVV.